One and the same sample provided the 16 T cell receptor beta chains below, sequenced in a study of blood T cell repertoires in COVID-19. The data were produced by immunoSEQ multiplex PCR, yet TCRdb's version contains in-frame clones alone and is incomplete. Altogether approximately 170,000 clones are present, around 82% being singletons, with the ten largest covering approximately 18%. The sample taken for sequencing was peripheral blood. Receptor source: a woman aged 70-85 years who had recovered from COVID-19.

This clone came up once. This chain connects TRBV11-2 to TRBJ2-7; D is uncertain. This CDR3 has 11 amino acids. CDR1 SGHAT and CDR2 FQNNGV come from the germline V gene. Trimming removed 5 bases at V and 0 bases at J, with 2 bases between. The CDR3 DNA follows: TGTGCCAGCAGCCACTCCTACGAGCAGTACTTC. Translated, it gives CASSHSYEQYF.

The chain joins TRBV30 to TRBJ2-7, with D possibly being TRBD2 (5 bases). This CDR3 is 11 amino acids long. With 2 bases removed from V and 4 bases from J, the gap between germline ends came to 6 bases. The V gene's germline CDR1 is GTSNPN and CDR2 SVGIG (reference sequence). CDR3 in amino acids: CAWSRGYEQYF. For the CDR3, the DNA is TGTGCCTGGAGTCGGGGTTACGAGCAGTACTTC. Combining the CDR3 with reference TRBV30 and TRBJ2-7 gives the whole variable domain SQTIHQWPATLVQPVGSPLSLECTVEGTSNPNLYWYRQAAGRGLQLLFYSVGIGQISSEVPQNLSASRPQDRQFILSSKKLLLSDSGFYLCAWSRGYEQYFGPGTRLTVT.

This clone turned up a few times. This chain connects TRBV11-2 to TRBJ1-2; possible D gene TRBD1, 6 bases. Germline V gene sequence: CDR1 SGHAT, CDR2 FQNNGV. Trimming left V 4 bases short and J 6 bases short, with 12 bases between. The CDR3 length is 13 residues. CDR3 sequence: CASSSTGPHGYTF. The CDR3 DNA follows: TGTGCCAGCAGCTCTACAGGGCCCCATGGCTACACCTTC.

This clone was recorded a few times. The chain recombines TRBV24-1 with TRBJ1-5; D perhaps matches TRBD1 (6 bases). Trimming removed 3 bases at V and 7 bases at J, with 21 bases between. The CDR3 is made up of 17 amino acids. CDR1 is KGHDR, CDR2 SFDVKD, per germline. CDR3 coding DNA: TGTGCCACCAGTGATCTCTTGGGGGGGGGCCGGGGCCAGCCCCAGCATTTT. Residues: CATSDLLGGGRGQPQHF.

The chain uses TRBV6-5 and TRBJ1-5; TRBD1 matches 9 bases. The germline V gene has CDR1 MNHEY and CDR2 SVGAGI. V was pared by 2 bases and J by 4 bases, with 3 bases of the junction left unmatched. The CDR3 is 15 amino acids. CDR3 bases: TGTGCCAGCAGTTACGGGGGACAGGGTAATCAGCCCCAGCATTTT. Its protein product is CASSYGGQGNQPQHF.

The chain employs TRBV5-1 and TRBJ2-2, with 7 nucleotides matching TRBD1. The V gene's germline CDR1 is SGHRS and CDR2 YFSETQ. CDR3 size: 15 residues. Germline trimming cut 4 bases from V and 5 bases from J; bases unmatched to any gene: 8. CDR3 nucleotides: TGCGCCAGCAGCCCCGGGACAGATAAAACCGGGGAGCTGTTTTTT. Translation: CASSPGTDKTGELFF.

Comments on this clone: An end of the junction does not agree with germline; a read error may underlie this. The chain employs TRBV28 and TRBJ1-2; 9 nucleotides line up with TRBD1. This CDR3 has 15 amino acids. Germline-derived CDR1 and CDR2 are MDHEN and SYDVKM. CDR3 in DNA: TGTACCAGCAGTCCCCGACAGGGGGAACTTACTGGCTACACCTTC. It codes for CTSSPRQGELTGYTF.

This clone was picked up one time. The J gene is TRBJ2-7, the V gene TRBV6-6, with TRBD2 identical over 7 bases. This CDR3 has 15 residues. Germline CDR1 reads MNHNY; CDR2 reads SVGAGI (reference sequence). V gave up 0 bases and J gave up 5 bases; unmatched junction bases: 7. The CDR3 is CASSYSTRRGDEQYF. The CDR3 nucleotides are TGTGCCAGCAGTTACTCGACCCGACGGGGGGACGAGCAGTACTTC.

CDR3 region: CASRIVGQGNGYTF. CDR3 nucleotide sequence: TGTGCCAGCAGGATTGTGGGACAGGGTAATGGCTACACCTTC. The chain combines TRBV6-5 with TRBJ1-2; 9 bases fit TRBD1. Germline V gene sequence: CDR1 MNHEY, CDR2 SVGAGI. This CDR3 has 14 residues. V dropped 6 bases and J dropped 6; count of bases not matched to a gene: 8.

The V and J genes are TRBV24-1 and TRBJ2-3, with D perhaps TRBD1 (6 bases). The CDR3 loop spans 12 amino acids. Germline-derived CDR1 and CDR2 are KGHDR and SFDVKD. The V end lost 8 bases, the J end lost 11 bases, and 16 bases lay between the germline ends. The CDR3 reads CATMGNRDGQYF. Here the CDR3 DNA reads TGTGCCACCATGGGGAACAGGGATGGGCAGTATTTT.

The chain recombines TRBV6-6 with TRBJ2-5; 8 nucleotides match TRBD1. Germline V gene data show CDR1 as MNHNY and CDR2 as SVGAGI (reference sequence). The CDR3 covers 12 residues. CDR3 bases: TGTACCGCGGCAGGGGGCCGGGAGACCCAGTACTTC. As protein: CTAAGGRETQYF.

The V call is TRBV9, the J call TRBJ2-3; 11 nucleotides agree with TRBD2. CDR3 length equals 16 residues. Germline trimming cut 2 bases from V and 2 bases from J; bases unmatched to any gene: 4. Germline V gene data show CDR1 as SGDLS and CDR2 as YYNGEE. The CDR3 DNA reads TGTGCCAGCAGCGTTCGACTAGCGGGGACCACAGATACGCAGTATTTT. Translating it yields CASSVRLAGTTDTQYF.

This chain joins TRBV27 and TRBJ2-2; 11 bases align to TRBD2. V shed 4 bases, J shed 7 bases, and the junction held 5 bases outside the gene matches. The CDR3 spans 15 residues. CDR1 and CDR2 (germline): MNHEY, SMNVEV (reference sequence). The CDR3 is CASSYRTSGLGELFF. In DNA form, the CDR3 reads TGTGCCAGCAGTTATAGGACTAGCGGGCTCGGGGAGCTGTTTTTT.

A few counts support this clone. The chain links TRBV10-3 to TRBJ1-5; TRBD1 aligns across 7 bases. Looked up from germline, CDR1 is ENHRY and CDR2 is SYGVKD. J gave up 4 bases and V 11 bases, and 8 bases lay outside the gene matches. This CDR3 has 13 amino acids. Written as DNA, the CDR3 is TGTGCCGCCTCCGGGACAGATAATCAGCCCCAGCATTTT. Encoded protein: CAASGTDNQPQHF.

The chain uses TRBV7-2 and TRBJ2-5; TRBD1 aligns across 8 bases. The CDR3 runs to 15 residues. Trimming took 5 bases from V and 5 from J; bases not matched to a gene: 10. The germline V gene encodes CDR1 SGHTA and CDR2 FQGNSA. The CDR3 DNA follows: TGTGCCAGCAGCCGGCAGGGGGCGCCGAGGGAGACCCAGTACTTC. Its translation is CASSRQGAPRETQYF.

This clone was counted only a few times. The J gene is TRBJ2-1, the V gene TRBV6-5; the match to TRBD2 covers 7 bases. Looked up from germline, CDR1 is MNHEY and CDR2 is SVGAGI. The CDR3 is 10 residues long. V was pared by 8 bases and J by 10 bases, with 2 bases of the junction left unmatched. The CDR3 loop reads CASGGEEQFF. The CDR3 DNA is TGTGCCAGCGGGGGGGAGGAGCAGTTCTTC.